The 14 T cell receptor beta chains presented below share a single source sample, sequenced in a study of CD4 and CD8 cells across lung adenocarcinoma regions. TCRdb passed the PCR reads through MiXCR, listing each CDR3 protein once. The data show roughly 8,000 distinct CDR3 sequences, less than 55% seen once. The material sequenced was CD8+ T cells from the center of a lung tumor. Every receptor here comes from a male donor with lung adenocarcinoma. The CD4 and CD8 labels of this study may be unreliable.

V and J are TRBV7-2 and TRBJ2-5; D gene unclear. The CDR3 totals 14 residues. Germline values: CDR1 SGHTA, CDR2 FQGNSA. Between the trimmed V and J ends, which lost 3 bases and 11 bases, there was a span of 19 bases. The CDR3 protein is CASSFDLAYNEQYF. The DNA for the CDR3 is TGTGCCAGCAGCTTTGACCTGGCTTACAATGAGCAGTACTTC. Full variable domain (rest looked up from reference TRBV7-2 and TRBJ2-5): GAGVSQSPSNKVTEKGKDVELRCDPISGHTALYWYRQSLGQGLEFLIYFQGNSAPDKSGLPSDRFSAERTGGSVSTLTIQRTQQEDSAVYLCASSFDLAYNEQYFGPGTRLLVL.

The chain joins TRBV6-1 to TRBJ2-5; D call uncertain. The DNA end is a closer match to TRBJ2-7, so the J assignment may be wrong. CDR3 length: 14 amino acids. CDR1 and CDR2 (germline): MNHNS, SASEGT. The CDR3 DNA sequence: TGTGCCAGCAGAGCCGGACCCGAATTAGGCGAGCAGTACTTC. This codes for CASRAGPELGEQYF.

The table lists this clonotype with a count of one. The chain uses TRBV4-1 and TRBJ1-6; D perhaps matches TRBD1 (5 bases). Germline V gives CDR1 MGHRA, CDR2 YSYEKL. This CDR3 is 14 amino acids long. Trimming cost V 0 bases and J 10 bases, with 10 bases left between them. Here the CDR3 DNA reads TGCGCCAGCAGCCAAGATCAGGGTGAGTCACCCCTCCACTTT. Residues: CASSQDQGESPLHF.

This clonotype was seen repeatedly, ten times or more. This chain uses TRBV4-1 with TRBJ1-5; 10 bases are shared with TRBD1. Germline-derived CDR1 and CDR2 are MGHRA and YSYEKL. The CDR3 sequence is 16 residues long. The junction had 6 bases not matched to a gene; V was cut back by 0 bases and J by 7 bases. Written as DNA, the CDR3 is TGCGCCAGCAGCCAAGATAGGGACAGGGGTCCCCAGCCCCAGCATTTT. As protein: CASSQDRDRGPQPQHF.

This clonotype was found once. This rearrangement joins TRBV6-1 to TRBJ2-1; 7 bases match TRBD1. This CDR3 has 14 amino acids. CDR1 is MNHNS and CDR2 is SASEGT in the germline V gene. V shed 5 bases and J 6 bases; nucleotides not matched to a gene: 7. DNA of the CDR3: TGTGCCAGCAGTCCGCTGACAGGGATCAATGAGCAGTTCTTC. Translated: CASSPLTGINEQFF.

Only a few counts were recorded for this clonotype. The final CDR3 position lacks the conserved phenylalanine or tryptophan, pointing to a likely read error. The rearrangement uses TRBV4-1 and TRBJ2-5; 11 bases align to TRBD1. Germline-derived CDR1 and CDR2 are MGHRA and YSYEKL. Trimming cost V 2 bases and J 2 bases; bases outside gene matches: 4. The CDR3 loop spans 16 amino acids. CDR3 bases: TGCGCCAGCAGCCAATTGGACAGGGGGCTTCAAGAGACCCAGTACTCC. It yields the protein CASSQLDRGLQETQYS.

The genes are TRBV6-1 and TRBJ2-1; the D call may be TRBD1 or TRBD2 (5 bases each). Germline CDR1 MNHNS, CDR2 SASEGT. Trimming pared 8 bases from V and 8 bases from J, leaving 19 bases between. The CDR3 covers 14 residues. The CDR3 region has the DNA TGTGCCAGCGGGGGAAGGGCAGGGCGGGATGAGCAGTTCTTC. It is translated as CASGGRAGRDEQFF.

This clonotype has a count of ten or more. The J gene is TRBJ2-4, the V gene TRBV12-3 or TRBV12-4, with 7 bases identical to TRBD2. This CDR3 region has 15 residues. The V gene end was trimmed by 6 bases and the J gene end by 6 bases; junction bases not matched to a gene: 11. DNA for the CDR3: TGTGCCAGCAGCCTAAGCGGGGACTGGAGAAACATTCAGTACTTC. This codes for CASSLSGDWRNIQYF.

Comments on this clonotype: At one end, the junction sequence differs from germline, possibly due to a read error. The rearrangement uses TRBV10-1 and TRBJ2-3; tentatively, D is TRBD1 or TRBD2 (6 bases each). The CDR3 runs to 15 residues. Germline V gene lookup returns CDR1 WNHNN and CDR2 SYGVQD (reference sequence). CDR3 region: CARGLGGNDTDTQYF. CDR3 bases: TGCGCCAGGGGGCTGGGGGGCAATGACACAGATACGCAGTATTTC.

The chain uses TRBV18 and TRBJ2-3; D might be TRBD2 (5 bases). From germline, CDR1 is KGHSH and CDR2 LQKENI. This CDR3 has 13 residues. V was shortened by 4 bases and J by 4 bases, with 9 bases between the two germline ends. The CDR3 sequence: CASSRLASDTQYF. The CDR3 DNA reads TGTGCCAGCTCACGGCTAGCTTCAGATACGCAGTATTTT.

This clonotype was counted many times. The rearrangement links TRBV6-4 to TRBJ2-1; 10 bases are a match to TRBD2. The V and J ends lost 3 bases and 9 bases, in that order; junction bases with no gene match: 5. The CDR3 sequence is 14 residues long. The V gene's germline CDR1 is MRHNA and CDR2 SNTAGT. The CDR3 DNA follows: TGTGCCAGCAGTGAAGTAGCGGGGGGAAGTGAGCAGTTCTTC. It yields the protein CASSEVAGGSEQFF.

This clonotype appeared a few times. The CDR3 loop is CASTRTGSGELFF. DNA for the CDR3: TGTGCCAGCACCAGGACAGGGTCCGGGGAGCTGTTTTTT. The chain links TRBV27 to TRBJ2-2, with 8 bases matching TRBD1. The CDR3 loop spans 13 amino acids. Trimming took 7 bases from V and 6 from J; bases not matched to a gene: 4. The germline CDR1 and CDR2 sequences are MNHEY and SMNVEV (reference sequence).

This clonotype was counted a few times. Possible read error: a much larger clone is one base away. The chain carries TRBV7-2 and TRBJ2-1, with TRBD2 as a possible D gene (6 bases). Looked up from germline, CDR1 is SGHTA and CDR2 is FQGNSA. This CDR3 spans 15 amino acids. V was clipped by 4 bases and J by 13 bases, with 23 bases between them. The CDR3 DNA follows: TGTGCCAGCAGCTCCCGGGGAGGACTGTCGGAGACCCAGTTCTTC. This encodes CASSSRGGLSETQFF.

V usage is TRBV7-8 and J usage is TRBJ2-3; 8 bases are shared with TRBD2. There are 17 residues in the CDR3. Per germline, CDR1 SGHVS and CDR2 FQNEAQ. V dropped 5 bases and J dropped 0; count of bases not matched to a gene: 10. The CDR3, as DNA: TGTGCCAGCAGCCCGAGCGGCGGGAGGAGGAGCACAGATACGCAGTATTTT. It yields the protein CASSPSGGRRSTDTQYF. Full variable domain (missing parts from reference TRBV7-8 and TRBJ2-3): GAGVSQSPRYKVAKRGQDVALRCDPISGHVSLFWYQQALGQGPEFLTYFQNEAQLDKSGLPSDRFFAERPEGSVSTLKIQRTQQEDSAVYLCASSPSGGRRSTDTQYFGPGTRLTVL.